Below, 29 T cell receptor beta chains from the same sample are listed, as sequenced in a study of shared clonotypes between healthy human individuals. CD45RO-negative, CCR7-selected cells formed the naive CD8 fraction, which excluded terminally differentiated effector memory CD45RA+ cells. The protocol was immunoSEQ multiplex PCR, while the TCRdb copy is restricted to in-frame clones and leaves out a portion. The data hold over 2,000,000 clones, with 93% observed a single time. The sequenced material came from naive CD8+ T cells from PBMCs. The receptor source for this set is a man in his late teens or twenties in good health. Some clones in this sample may be carry-over from other donors' samples.

The chain carries TRBV28 and TRBJ2-6, with 7 bases identical to TRBD1. V was clipped by 4 bases and J by 0 bases; unmatched bases: 9. The V gene's germline CDR1 is MDHEN and CDR2 SYDVKM. The CDR3 is 18 amino acids. CDR3 coding DNA: TGTGCCAGCAGTTACCCCGGACAGGTTCACTCTGGGGCCAACGTCCTGACTTTC. It codes for CASSYPGQVHSGANVLTF.

The chain couples TRBV27 to TRBJ2-1; D possibly uses TRBD1 or TRBD2 (5 bases each). The CDR3 length is 14 residues. The germline gives CDR1 MNHEY, CDR2 SMNVEV (reference sequence). V was clipped by 5 bases and J by 9 bases, with 17 bases between them. The CDR3 reads CASSPGPNVGEQFF. CDR3 DNA: TGTGCCAGCAGTCCGGGACCTAATGTTGGTGAGCAGTTCTTC.

The genes are TRBV27 and TRBJ2-7; 9 bases match TRBD1. The germline V gene has CDR1 MNHEY and CDR2 SMNVEV (reference sequence). This CDR3 region has 16 residues. After removal of 5 bases from V and 2 bases from J, the junction contained 10 bases not matched to a gene. CDR3 region: CASSPITGTGTYEQYF. The CDR3 nucleotides read TGTGCCAGCAGTCCCATTACCGGGACAGGGACCTACGAGCAGTACTTC.

The table lists this clone with a count of one. CDR3 DNA sequence: TGTGCCAGCTTAGGGCTAGCTTACGAGCAGTTCTTC. Its protein product is CASLGLAYEQFF. The gene calls are TRBV7-8 and TRBJ2-1, with a tentative D call TRBD2 (5 bases). CDR3 length: 12 residues. CDR1 is SGHVS, CDR2 FQNEAQ, per germline. V gave up 8 bases and J gave up 10 bases, with 15 bases separating them.

This clone was picked up one time. The chain carries TRBV28 and TRBJ1-3; weak D call: TRBD1 (5 bases). Trimming took off 5 bases at V and 3 bases at J, with 14 bases between the two ends. This CDR3 spans 15 amino acids. CDR1 is MDHEN, CDR2 SYDVKM, per germline. For the CDR3, the DNA is TGTGCCAGCAGTCCACTAAGGGGAATTGGAAACACCATATATTTT. It translates to CASSPLRGIGNTIYF.

Regarding this clone: The sample contains more than one DNA sequence encoding this CDR3. The chain recombines TRBV7-9 with TRBJ2-7, with 10 bases that match TRBD1. V shed 1 base and J 6 bases; nucleotides not matched to a gene: 3. Germline V CDR1 and CDR2: SEHNR, FQNEAQ (reference sequence). This CDR3 is 14 amino acids long. CDR3 region: CASSLVGTGVEQYF. In DNA, the CDR3 is TGTGCCAGCAGCTTAGTCGGGACAGGGGTCGAGCAGTACTTC.

V and J are TRBV28 and TRBJ1-2, with 9 bases identical to TRBD1. J lost 8 bases, V lost 1 base, and 5 bases had no gene match. The V gene's germline CDR1 is MDHEN and CDR2 SYDVKM. This CDR3 is 14 amino acids long. The CDR3 loop reads CASSLFTGGSGYTF. In DNA, the CDR3 is TGTGCCAGCAGTTTATTCACAGGGGGCTCCGGCTACACCTTC.

This chain links TRBV4-3 with TRBJ2-7; TRBD2 is a possible D gene (8 bases). The CDR3 loop spans 17 amino acids. Looked up from germline, CDR1 is LGHNA and CDR2 is YSLEER. Trimming left V 0 bases short and J 6 bases short, with 21 bases between. This CDR3 is CASSQDREGGGFGEQYF. CDR3 DNA sequence: TGCGCCAGCAGCCAAGATCGGGAGGGAGGGGGCTTTGGCGAGCAGTACTTC.

Note on this clone: The same CDR3 also results from other DNA sequences found in this sample. The V and J genes are TRBV27 and TRBJ2-7, with D possibly matching TRBD2 (6 bases). Germline V gene data show CDR1 as MNHEY and CDR2 as SMNVEV (reference sequence). This CDR3 contains 13 residues. V lost 5 bases and J 4 bases, leaving 12 bases between the germline ends. The CDR3 reads CASSLGTLYEQYF. CDR3 DNA: TGTGCCAGCAGTCTAGGGACTTTATACGAGCAGTACTTC.

J is TRBJ2-7 and V is TRBV9; the D is unclear. Germline-derived CDR1 and CDR2 are SGDLS and YYNGEE. The CDR3 spans 15 residues. V was trimmed by 0 bases and J by 0 bases, leaving 10 bases between them. CDR3 amino acids: CASSVGASVSYEQYF. The CDR3 bases are TGTGCCAGCAGCGTAGGTGCTTCCGTCTCCTACGAGCAGTACTTC. Drawing the rest from reference TRBV9 and TRBJ2-7, the complete variable domain is DSGVTQTPKHLITATGQRVTLRCSPRSGDLSVYWYQQSLDQGLQFLIQYYNGEERAKGNILERFSAQQFPDLHSELNLSSLELGDSALYFCASSVGASVSYEQYFGPGTRLTVT.

This rearrangement joins TRBV19 to TRBJ1-4; D not resolved. V was pared by 1 base and J by 5 bases, with 11 bases between. This CDR3 is 15 amino acids long. Germline V CDR1 and CDR2: LNHDA, SQIVND (reference sequence). In DNA form, the CDR3 reads TGTGCCAGTAGTATAGCTCGAAGGTTCAATGAAAAACTGTTTTTT. It codes for CASSIARRFNEKLFF.

The V and J genes are TRBV11-2 and TRBJ2-4; 7 bases line up with TRBD2. This CDR3 has 15 residues. The V gene's germline CDR1 is SGHAT and CDR2 FQNNGV. Trimming removed 1 base from V and 3 bases from J; junction bases left unmatched: 3. In DNA, the CDR3 is TGTGCCAGCAGCTTAGCGGGAGGAAGCAAAAACATTCAGTACTTC. It specifies CASSLAGGSKNIQYF.

V and J are TRBV27 and TRBJ1-4; tentative D call: TRBD1 (5 bases). The CDR3 length is 16 residues. Looked up from germline, CDR1 is MNHEY and CDR2 is SMNVEV (reference sequence). Deletions cut 6 bases from V and 8 bases from J, with 22 bases between. The CDR3 DNA is TGTGCCAGCAGCCTCGCTGGGGCTAAGTCCTCCGAAAAACTGTTTTTT. Translated: CASSLAGAKSSEKLFF. Together with reference TRBV27 and TRBJ1-4, the CDR3 gives the full variable domain: EAQVTQNPRYLITVTGKKLTVTCSQNMNHEYMSWYRQDPGLGLRQIYYSMNVEVTDKGDVPEGYKVSRKEKRNFPLILESPSPNQTSLYFCASSLAGAKSSEKLFFGSGTQLSVL.

The chain uses TRBV9 and TRBJ2-7; a weak D match, TRBD1 (5 bases). Trimming pared 3 bases from V and 2 bases from J, leaving 18 bases between. This CDR3 is built from 16 residues. Germline-derived CDR1 and CDR2 are SGDLS and YYNGEE. CDR3: CASSADSEGSAYEQYF. The CDR3 nucleotides read TGTGCCAGCAGCGCAGACAGTGAAGGCAGCGCCTACGAGCAGTACTTC. The full variable domain, rest sourced from reference TRBV9 and TRBJ2-7, is DSGVTQTPKHLITATGQRVTLRCSPRSGDLSVYWYQQSLDQGLQFLIQYYNGEERAKGNILERFSAQQFPDLHSELNLSSLELGDSALYFCASSADSEGSAYEQYFGPGTRLTVT.

The chain joins TRBV27 to TRBJ1-2; 10 bases match TRBD1. V gave up 0 bases and J gave up 4 bases; unmatched junction bases: 8. CDR1 and CDR2 from the germline V gene are MNHEY and SMNVEV (reference sequence). The CDR3 covers 17 residues. The CDR3 sequence is CASSLSPAGTGVYGYTF. The CDR3 DNA reads as TGTGCCAGCAGTTTATCGCCTGCCGGGACAGGGGTCTATGGCTACACCTTC.

The chain joins TRBV25-1 to TRBJ2-5, with D uncertain. TRBJ2-7 matches the DNA end more closely, so the J call is doubtful. The CDR3 contains 15 residues. In germline, CDR1 is MGHDK, CDR2 SYGVNS. The CDR3 DNA reads as TGTGCCAGCAGTGAGAAGGGCCTGCTTTTCGACGAGCAGTACTTC. It specifies CASSEKGLLFDEQYF.

The chain is built from TRBV7-2 and TRBJ2-5; 9 bases align to TRBD1. Germline loops: CDR1 SGHTA, CDR2 FQGNSA. With 8 bases clipped from V and 2 bases from J, the junction kept 3 bases outside the gene matches. This CDR3 is 13 amino acids long. This CDR3 reads CASLDRGQETQYF. CDR3 nucleotides: TGTGCCAGCTTGGACAGGGGACAAGAGACCCAGTACTTC.

This rearrangement joins TRBV4-2 to TRBJ1-1; D gene unclear. Trimming cost V 1 base and J 2 bases, with 5 bases left between them. Germline assignment: CDR1 LGHNA and CDR2 YNFKEQ. The CDR3 runs to 13 residues. CDR3: CASSQGSNTEAFF. DNA of the CDR3: TGTGCCAGCAGCCAAGGATCTAACACTGAAGCTTTCTTT.

The chain has TRBV6-5 and TRBJ1-2, with D uncertain. The CDR3 totals 15 residues. V lost 0 bases and J 4 bases, leaving 12 bases between the germline ends. Germline V CDR1 and CDR2: MNHEY, SVGAGI. The CDR3 DNA follows: TGTGCCAGCAGTTACTCCGGCCGGGGAACCTATGGCTACACCTTC. Its protein is CASSYSGRGTYGYTF.

V is TRBV4-2 and J is TRBJ1-1; 7 bases align to TRBD1. The junction had 11 bases not matched to a gene; V was cut back by 1 base and J by 6 bases. CDR1 is LGHNA, CDR2 YNFKEQ, per germline. This CDR3 is built from 16 residues. CDR3 region: CASSQVRSRQGAEAFF. Here the CDR3 DNA reads TGTGCCAGCAGCCAAGTACGTTCCCGACAGGGCGCTGAAGCTTTCTTT.

About this clone: Within the sample, other DNA sequences also encode this same CDR3. This sequence joins TRBV27 and TRBJ2-7; D perhaps matches TRBD1 (5 bases). The CDR3 runs to 15 residues. V was pared by 2 bases and J by 4 bases, with 15 bases between. From germline, CDR1 is MNHEY and CDR2 SMNVEV (reference sequence). CDR3 coding DNA: TGTGCCAGCAGTTTAGGGGCAGGGCTTGGGTACGAGCAGTACTTC. The encoded protein is CASSLGAGLGYEQYF.

The chain couples TRBV27 to TRBJ2-3, with 9 bases lining up with TRBD2. V lost 7 bases to trimming and J lost 0 bases; unmatched junction nucleotides: 8. The CDR3 is 16 residues long. The germline V gene has CDR1 MNHEY and CDR2 SMNVEV (reference sequence). The CDR3 DNA reads as TGTGCCAGCAACCCTCGACTAGCGGCTAGCACAGATACGCAGTATTTT. This codes for CASNPRLAASTDTQYF.

This chain uses TRBV7-6 with TRBJ2-3, with TRBD1 matching over 8 bases. V lost 0 bases, J lost 5 bases, and 13 bases stayed unmatched. The CDR3 sequence is 18 residues long. Germline CDR1 and CDR2: SGHVS and FNYEAQ. The CDR3 DNA reads TGTGCCAGCAGCTTAGCAGGAAGGGAGTCAGGGGGCGAAGATACGCAGTATTTT. Protein sequence: CASSLAGRESGGEDTQYF.

This clone was observed a single time. CDR3 protein: CASSLVTASDYGYTF. The CDR3 DNA sequence: TGTGCCAGCAGCTTGGTTACAGCGAGCGACTATGGCTACACCTTC. The gene calls are TRBV5-4 and TRBJ1-2; D unclear. V lost 0 bases and J 3 bases, leaving 12 bases between the germline ends. The CDR3 length is 15 residues. CDR1 SGHNT and CDR2 YYREEE come from the germline V gene (reference sequence).

The rearrangement links TRBV28 to TRBJ2-7, with D perhaps TRBD1 or TRBD2 (5 bases each). CDR3 length: 15 amino acids. The V and J ends lost 3 bases and 1 base respectively, with 13 bases between them. Germline CDR1 is MDHEN and CDR2 is SYDVKM. The chain's CDR3 is CASSLGDSRSYEQYF. The DNA of the CDR3 is TGTGCCAGCAGTTTGGGAGACAGCCGTTCCTACGAGCAGTACTTC.

This chain joins TRBV7-9 and TRBJ1-3; D uncertain. The CDR3 runs to 17 residues. Per germline, CDR1 SEHNR and CDR2 FQNEAQ (reference sequence). V was trimmed by 5 bases and J by 1 base, leaving 18 bases between them. The DNA for the CDR3 is TGTGCCAGCAGCGGATCAGTGGACCCTTTTTCTGGAAACACCATATATTTT. Its protein product is CASSGSVDPFSGNTIYF.

This clone showed up just once. The chain couples TRBV29-1 to TRBJ2-1, with 11 bases that match TRBD1. Germline V lookup: CDR1 SQVTM, CDR2 ANQGSEA. Trimming at V came to 0 bases and at J to 8 bases, leaving 9 bases not matched to a gene. The CDR3 is 16 residues long. The chain's CDR3 is CSVEDTDRGRVDEQFF. In DNA, the CDR3 is TGCAGCGTTGAAGATACGGACAGGGGGCGCGTCGATGAGCAGTTCTTC.

This rearrangement joins TRBV6-1 to TRBJ1-2; D uncertain. Germline V gene data show CDR1 as MNHNS and CDR2 as SASEGT. The CDR3 spans 11 residues. V shed 8 bases and J shed 5 bases, with 9 bases lying between them. The CDR3 sequence is CASGDLYGYTF. The CDR3 DNA follows: TGTGCCAGCGGGGATCTATATGGCTACACCTTC.

In regard to this clone: This same CDR3 is encoded by further DNA sequences in the sample. The V gene is TRBV6-5, the J gene TRBJ2-2; either TRBD1 or TRBD2 may fit D (6 bases each). Trimming left V 2 bases short and J 6 bases short, with 7 bases between. Germline values: CDR1 MNHEY, CDR2 SVGAGI. The CDR3 spans 13 residues. As DNA, the CDR3 is TGTGCCAGCAGTTACCGGGGGCCCGGGGAGCTGTTTTTT. Translation gives CASSYRGPGELFF.